Shown below are 20 T cell receptor beta chains from a single sample sequenced in a study of T-cell memory formation after mild COVID-19. TCRdb reprocessed the 5' RACE reads with MiXCR, giving one entry per CDR3 protein. In the table there are about 470,000 distinct CDR3 sequences, 20% to 25% of which are singletons. Material: PBMCs or a T cell subset sorted from them (not recorded which). These receptors were taken from an adult woman who had mild COVID-19 (a few samples of this study predate the infection). Cell type and time point are not known.

This clonotype has a handful of counts. The chain couples TRBV24-1 to TRBJ2-1; D is ambiguous. The germline gives CDR1 KGHDR, CDR2 SFDVKD. CDR3 size: 13 residues. V was clipped by 6 bases and J by 7 bases, with 12 bases between them. The CDR3 loop is CATSLGNRNEQFF. The CDR3 nucleotides are TGTGCCACCAGTTTGGGGAATAGGAATGAGCAGTTCTTC.

The chain uses TRBV12-3 or TRBV12-4 and TRBJ2-2, with 8 nucleotides matching TRBD2. J was trimmed by 16 bases and V by 8 bases; bases with no gene match: 9. CDR3 length equals 11 residues. CDR3 loop: CASGSGGDPFF. The CDR3 bases are TGTGCCAGCGGGTCGGGGGGGGACCCGTTTTTT.

This chain joins TRBV12-3 or TRBV12-4 and TRBJ2-1, with 8 bases lining up with TRBD2. The trim removed 6 bases at V and 7 bases at J, leaving 11 bases unmatched. The CDR3 is 15 amino acids. The CDR3 region has the DNA TGTGCCAGCAGCCCTCCGGGACTAGGGGAAAATGAGCAGTTCTTC. Translation: CASSPPGLGENEQFF.

This clonotype was counted a few times. V is TRBV7-9 and J is TRBJ2-7; possible D gene TRBD1, 5 bases. Trimming removed 8 bases from V and 1 base from J, with 15 bases in between. The V gene's germline CDR1 is SEHNR and CDR2 FQNEAQ (reference sequence). CDR3 size: 14 residues. The DNA for the CDR3 is TGTGCCAGCGGCACCAGGGTGAAGTCCTACGAGCAGTACTTC. Amino acid sequence: CASGTRVKSYEQYF.

The J gene is TRBJ2-1, the V gene TRBV29-1; TRBD1 matches 7 bases. Germline lookup yields CDR1 SQVTM and CDR2 ANQGSEA. The CDR3 contains 14 residues. V shed 4 bases and J 5 bases; nucleotides not matched to a gene: 8. Written as DNA, the CDR3 is TGCAGCGTTGGAGGCAGGGGGTCTAACAATGAGCAGTTCTTC. It translates to CSVGGRGSNNEQFF.

The gene calls are TRBV4-3 and TRBJ2-1; D ambiguous. CDR1 is LGHNA and CDR2 is YSLEER in the germline V gene. The CDR3 loop spans 14 amino acids. Trimming removed 0 bases at V and 12 bases at J, with 15 bases between. The CDR3 DNA sequence: TGCGCCAGCAGCCAAGAGTCCAGCAAGACAACGCAGTTCTTC. Its translation: CASSQESSKTTQFF.

This clonotype has at least ten counts. The rearrangement links TRBV19 to TRBJ2-3, with a possible D match to TRBD1 (6 bases). The germline V gene has CDR1 LNHDA and CDR2 SQIVND (reference sequence). The CDR3 is 15 amino acids. The ends were cut back, 7 bases at V and 4 bases at J, with 18 bases in the middle. The CDR3 DNA reads TGTGCCAGTACTCAACTAGGGACACCGTCAGATACGCAGTATTTT. It codes for CASTQLGTPSDTQYF.

This clonotype was seen only a few times. V is TRBV6-6 and J is TRBJ1-5; tentatively, D is TRBD1 (6 bases). The length of the CDR3 is 14 residues. V was shortened by 4 bases and J by 7 bases, with 14 bases between the two germline ends. CDR1 and CDR2 (germline): MNHNY, SVGAGI (reference sequence). The CDR3 nucleotides read TGTGCCAGCAGTTGGCAGGGGCCCAGGCAGCCCCAGCATTTT. This translates into CASSWQGPRQPQHF.

This sequence joins TRBV6-5 and TRBJ2-5, with D perhaps TRBD1 (6 bases). Germline CDR1 is MNHEY and CDR2 is SVGAGI. V was cut by 1 base and J by 5 bases, with 20 bases left in between. The CDR3 spans 17 residues. CDR3 protein: CASSYWGLRDGSETQYF. CDR3 bases: TGTGCCAGCAGTTACTGGGGGCTTAGGGATGGGTCGGAGACCCAGTACTTC.

The rearrangement uses TRBV6-1 and TRBJ2-3; no clear D. The CDR3 runs 13 residues. Germline CDR1 is MNHNS and CDR2 is SASEGT. V lost 7 bases, J lost 3 bases, and 11 bases lay in between. CDR3 sequence (DNA): TGTGCCAGCAAAAGAACTGGAACAGATACGCAGTATTTT. Translated: CASKRTGTDTQYF.

The chain recombines TRBV6-1 with TRBJ1-1; no clear D gene. Germline V lookup: CDR1 MNHNS, CDR2 SASEGT. The CDR3 contains 15 residues. Trimming pared 3 bases from V and 3 bases from J, leaving 14 bases between. The CDR3 loop is CASSDGPPKDTEAFF. The CDR3, as DNA: TGTGCCAGCAGTGACGGCCCCCCTAAGGACACTGAAGCTTTCTTT.

In its sample, this clonotype was seen a few times. The genes are TRBV6-2 or TRBV6-3 and TRBJ2-6; no firm D call. V lost 0 bases and J lost 4, with 7 bases in between. The germline gives CDR1 MNHEY, CDR2 SVGEGT. The CDR3 sequence is 15 residues long. The CDR3 DNA follows: TGTGCCAGCAGTTACTCGCGGTCCGGGGCCAACGTCCTGACTTTC. The encoded protein is CASSYSRSGANVLTF.

This chain connects TRBV12-3 or TRBV12-4 to TRBJ1-2; a possible D gene is TRBD1 (6 bases). The CDR3 has 13 residues. Trimming cost V 6 bases and J 2 bases, with 10 bases left between them. CDR3 DNA sequence: TGTGCCAGCAGAAAGGGGGGAAACTATGGCTACACCTTC. This encodes CASRKGGNYGYTF.

The table lists this clonotype with a few counts. The chain employs TRBV20-1 and TRBJ2-7; tentatively, D is TRBD1 or TRBD2 (6 bases each). The germline gives CDR1 DFQATT, CDR2 SNEGSKA (reference sequence). The CDR3 is 15 residues long. V dropped 2 bases and J dropped 2 bases, with 16 bases sitting between them. The CDR3, as DNA: TGCAGTGCTAGACCACGCAGGGGACTGACCTACGAGCAGTACTTC. Translation: CSARPRRGLTYEQYF.

V is TRBV18 and J is TRBJ2-7; 9 positions match TRBD1. Germline CDR1 and CDR2: KGHSH and LQKENI. CDR3 length equals 16 residues. V lost 3 bases and J lost 4; bases outside the gene matches: 10. CDR3 coding DNA: TGTGCCAGCTCACCGACCGCCGACAGGGGGGGATACGAGCAGTACTTC. It is translated as CASSPTADRGGYEQYF. The whole variable domain, filled in from reference TRBV18 and TRBJ2-7, reads NAGVMQNPRHLVRRRGQEARLRCSPMKGHSHVYWYRQLPEEGLKFMVYLQKENIIDESGMPKERFSAEFPKEGPSILRIQQVVRGDSAAYFCASSPTADRGGYEQYFGPGTRLTVT.

Only a few counts were recorded for this clonotype. The chain has TRBV9 and TRBJ2-5; 7 nucleotides agree with TRBD1. The CDR3 covers 13 residues. The J segment lost 5 bases and the V segment lost 3 bases, leaving 4 bases of the junction unmatched. Germline V gene sequence: CDR1 SGDLS, CDR2 YYNGEE. The chain's CDR3 is CASSGQGEETQYF. The CDR3 bases are TGTGCCAGCAGCGGACAGGGAGAGGAGACCCAGTACTTC.

This sequence joins TRBV27 and TRBJ2-7; D is perhaps TRBD2 (5 bases). CDR1 and CDR2 from the germline V gene are MNHEY and SMNVEV (reference sequence). With 3 bases removed from V and 0 bases from J, the gap between germline ends came to 15 bases. This CDR3 comprises 16 residues. For the CDR3, the DNA is TGTGCCAGCAGTTTGAGATCGAGGGAGAGCTCCTACGAGCAGTACTTC. This translates into CASSLRSRESSYEQYF.

This clonotype was picked up a small number of times. This rearrangement joins TRBV5-5 to TRBJ2-7; unclear D gene. Between the trimmed V and J ends, which lost 4 bases and 0 bases, there was a span of 8 bases. The CDR3 runs to 13 residues. Germline loops: CDR1 SGHKS, CDR2 YYEKEE (reference sequence). The CDR3 region is CASSPAISYEQYF. The CDR3 DNA is TGTGCCAGCAGCCCGGCTATCTCCTACGAGCAGTACTTC. Variable domain in full (rest from reference TRBV5-5 and TRBJ2-7): DAGVTQSPTHLIKTRGQQVTLRCSPISGHKSVSWYQQVLGQGPQFIFQYYEKEERGRGNFPDRFSARQFPNYSSELNVNALLLGDSALYLCASSPAISYEQYFGPGTRLTVT.

A few counts support this clonotype. The gene calls are TRBV6-4 and TRBJ2-7; 7 positions match TRBD1. Per the germline V gene, CDR1 is MRHNA and CDR2 is SNTAGT. The trim removed 6 bases at V and 6 bases at J, leaving 8 bases unmatched. This CDR3 spans 13 amino acids. The CDR3 DNA sequence: TGTGCCAGCAGCCGGGACAGCTGGGGCGAGCAGTACTTC. Translating it yields CASSRDSWGEQYF.

The V and J genes are TRBV3-1 and TRBJ1-2, with a weak D call TRBD1 (5 bases). The V gene's germline CDR1 is LGHDT and CDR2 YNNKEL (reference sequence). V was clipped by 4 bases and J by 6 bases, with 12 bases between them. The length of the CDR3 is 13 residues. In DNA, the CDR3 is TGTGCCAGCAGCCCCGGACGGGGCCATGGCTACACCTTC. Translated: CASSPGRGHGYTF.